The subject of this entry is one TCR beta chain. This sample is drawn from a study of T cell changes during pregnancy in multiple sclerosis. The germline V gene encodes CDR1 MDHEN and CDR2 SYDVKM. The CDR3 totals 16 residues. V trimming: 3 bases; J trimming: 6 bases; junction bases outside the gene matches: 11. Assay: immunoSEQ multiplex PCR; the TCRdb copy retains only in-frame clones and omits some. The top ten hold roughly 3.5% of the sample, which has about 57,000 clones, roughly 90% seen once. The rearrangement joins TRBV28 to TRBJ1-5, with TRBD1 identical over 7 bases. The sequences come from peripheral blood, collected after pregnancy. The receptor was isolated from a female donor in good health, enrolled as a control in a pregnancy study. The CDR3 protein is CASSFWDSRARQPQHF. The CDR3 nucleotides are TGTGCCAGCAGTTTCTGGGACAGCCGGGCGCGTCAGCCCCAGCATTTT.